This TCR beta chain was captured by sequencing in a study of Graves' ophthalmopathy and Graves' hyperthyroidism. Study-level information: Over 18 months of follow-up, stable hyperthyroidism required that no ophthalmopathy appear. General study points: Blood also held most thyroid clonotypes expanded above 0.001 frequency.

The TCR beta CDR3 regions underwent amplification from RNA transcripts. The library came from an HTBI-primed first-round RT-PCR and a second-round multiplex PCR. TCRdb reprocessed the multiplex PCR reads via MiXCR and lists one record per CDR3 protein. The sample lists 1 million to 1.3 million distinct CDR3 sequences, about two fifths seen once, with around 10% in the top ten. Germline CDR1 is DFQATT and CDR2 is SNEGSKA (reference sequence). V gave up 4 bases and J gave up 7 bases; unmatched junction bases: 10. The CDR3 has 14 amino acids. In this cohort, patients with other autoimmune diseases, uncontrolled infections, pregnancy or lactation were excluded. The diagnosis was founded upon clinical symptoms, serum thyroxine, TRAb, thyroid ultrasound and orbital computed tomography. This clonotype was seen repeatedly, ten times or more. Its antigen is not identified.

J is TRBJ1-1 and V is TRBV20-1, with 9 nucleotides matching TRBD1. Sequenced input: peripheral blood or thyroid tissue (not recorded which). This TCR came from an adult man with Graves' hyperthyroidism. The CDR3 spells CSATGTGLRGEAFF. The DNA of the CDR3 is TGCAGTGCTACCGGGACAGGGCTACGGGGTGAAGCTTTCTTT.